The 12 T cell receptor beta chains in this list originate from one sample, sequenced in a study of blood T cell repertoires in COVID-19. Clones were sequenced by immunoSEQ multiplex PCR, and TCRdb holds only the in-frame ones, with some missing. Of approximately 250,000 clones in the sample, under 85% were seen once. What was sequenced was peripheral blood. The source of these receptors is a human donor in a cohort sampled during active COVID-19.

This clone showed up just once. The gene calls are TRBV5-4 and TRBJ2-3, with 7 bases lining up with TRBD2. With 4 bases clipped from V and 6 bases from J, the junction kept 17 bases outside the gene matches. CDR3 length: 17 amino acids. Germline CDR1 SGHNT, CDR2 YYREEE (reference sequence). As DNA, the CDR3 is TGTGCCAGCAGCCCAGCCCGTGGGGGAGGGCCAGCGGATACGCAGTATTTT. This sequence encodes CASSPARGGGPADTQYF.

The rearrangement uses TRBV7-6 and TRBJ2-5; 7 bases match TRBD1. The J segment lost 5 bases and the V segment lost 8 bases, leaving 14 bases of the junction unmatched. CDR3 size: 15 residues. Germline CDR1 is SGHVS and CDR2 is FNYEAQ. The DNA for the CDR3 is TGTGCCAGCCTCAGTAGGGACAGCCCCGAGGAGACCCAGTACTTC. This gives the protein CASLSRDSPEETQYF. Full variable domain (outside the CDR3, taken from reference TRBV7-6 and TRBJ2-5): GAGVSQSPRYKVTKRGQDVALRCDPISGHVSLYWYRQALGQGPEFLTYFNYEAQQDKSGLPNDRFSAERPEGSISTLTIQRTEQRDSAMYRCASLSRDSPEETQYFGPGTRLLVL.

This clone occurred once. The chain has TRBV2 and TRBJ1-5; no clear D. The ends were cut back, 5 bases at V and 5 bases at J, with 7 bases in the middle. This CDR3 is 12 amino acids long. In germline, CDR1 is SNHLY, CDR2 FYNNEI. The CDR3 region has the DNA TGTGCCAGCAGTTACAGTGATCAGCCCCAGCATTTT. It codes for CASSYSDQPQHF.

The rearrangement links TRBV10-1 to TRBJ2-7; possibly TRBD2 for D (5 bases). Trimming took off 4 bases at V and 1 base at J, with 5 bases between the two ends. Germline assignment: CDR1 WNHNN and CDR2 SYGVQD (reference sequence). CDR3 length equals 12 residues. The CDR3 protein is CASSGLSYEQYF. Here the CDR3 DNA reads TGCGCCAGCAGTGGACTATCCTACGAGCAGTACTTC.

The chain couples TRBV10-3 to TRBJ1-6; 7 positions match TRBD1. This CDR3 contains 14 residues. V trimming: 6 bases; J trimming: 10 bases; junction bases outside the gene matches: 9. Germline V lookup: CDR1 ENHRY, CDR2 SYGVKD. CDR3 loop: CAISGTASESPLHF. CDR3 nucleotides: TGTGCCATCAGCGGGACAGCCTCTGAGTCACCCCTCCACTTT.

The CDR3 DNA is TGTGCCAGCTCACCACGGGCCGGGGACGAGCAGTACTTC. Translated, it gives CASSPRAGDEQYF. The V gene is TRBV18, the J gene TRBJ2-7; D is perhaps TRBD2 (5 bases). The V gene lost 1 base and the J gene lost 5 bases, with 9 bases spanning the gap. Germline CDR1 and CDR2: KGHSH and LQKENI. The CDR3 runs 13 residues.

The chain joins TRBV18 to TRBJ2-1; D is possibly TRBD1 (6 bases). Looked up from germline, CDR1 is KGHSH and CDR2 is LQKENI. V lost 5 bases and J 8 bases, leaving 16 bases between the germline ends. CDR3 length: 14 amino acids. The CDR3: CASSILRGSHEQFF. CDR3 coding DNA: TGTGCCAGCTCAATCTTAAGGGGGTCCCATGAGCAGTTCTTC.

The V and J genes are TRBV30 and TRBJ2-7, with D maybe TRBD1 (6 bases). Per the germline V gene, CDR1 is GTSNPN and CDR2 is SVGIG (reference sequence). V lost 1 base and J 4 bases, leaving 8 bases between the germline ends. The CDR3 is 12 residues long. The CDR3 loop reads CAWSGTAYEQYF. In DNA form, the CDR3 reads TGTGCCTGGAGTGGGACAGCTTACGAGCAGTACTTC. The variable domain in full, with the rest retrieved from reference TRBV30 and TRBJ2-7, is SQTIHQWPATLVQPVGSPLSLECTVEGTSNPNLYWYRQAAGRGLQLLFYSVGIGQISSEVPQNLSASRPQDRQFILSSKKLLLSDSGFYLCAWSGTAYEQYFGPGTRLTVT.

This clone has only one observation. This chain connects TRBV18 to TRBJ1-2, with D maybe TRBD1 (6 bases). V was cut by 5 bases and J by 8 bases, with 12 bases left in between. The V gene's germline CDR1 is KGHSH and CDR2 LQKENI. The CDR3 totals 12 residues. The CDR3 here is CASSSNREGYTF. In DNA, the CDR3 is TGTGCCAGCTCATCAAACAGGGAGGGCTACACCTTC.

The genes are TRBV5-8 and TRBJ2-5; the D gene is possibly TRBD2 (6 bases). This CDR3 spans 13 amino acids. Germline assignment: CDR1 SGHTS and CDR2 YDEGEE. Deletions cut 4 bases from V and 4 bases from J, with 11 bases between. The CDR3 DNA sequence: TGTGCCAGCAGCCCGCGACTAGTAGAGACCCAGTACTTC. Translated: CASSPRLVETQYF.

The V and J genes are TRBV28 and TRBJ1-6; D call uncertain. V was pared by 7 bases and J by 6 bases, with 10 bases between. This CDR3 region has 13 residues. Germline loops: CDR1 MDHEN, CDR2 SYDVKM. The CDR3 nucleotides are TGTGCCAGCACCGAGAGTCGTAATTCACCCCTCCACTTT. As protein: CASTESRNSPLHF.

This clone came up once. The gene calls are TRBV27 and TRBJ1-1; maybe TRBD1 (6 bases). Deletions cut 5 bases from V and 1 base from J, with 11 bases between. The CDR3 is 14 amino acids. Germline V gene lookup returns CDR1 MNHEY and CDR2 SMNVEV (reference sequence). CDR3 loop: CASSLQGKNTEAFF. The CDR3 coding sequence is TGTGCCAGCAGTCTACAGGGTAAGAACACTGAAGCTTTCTTT.